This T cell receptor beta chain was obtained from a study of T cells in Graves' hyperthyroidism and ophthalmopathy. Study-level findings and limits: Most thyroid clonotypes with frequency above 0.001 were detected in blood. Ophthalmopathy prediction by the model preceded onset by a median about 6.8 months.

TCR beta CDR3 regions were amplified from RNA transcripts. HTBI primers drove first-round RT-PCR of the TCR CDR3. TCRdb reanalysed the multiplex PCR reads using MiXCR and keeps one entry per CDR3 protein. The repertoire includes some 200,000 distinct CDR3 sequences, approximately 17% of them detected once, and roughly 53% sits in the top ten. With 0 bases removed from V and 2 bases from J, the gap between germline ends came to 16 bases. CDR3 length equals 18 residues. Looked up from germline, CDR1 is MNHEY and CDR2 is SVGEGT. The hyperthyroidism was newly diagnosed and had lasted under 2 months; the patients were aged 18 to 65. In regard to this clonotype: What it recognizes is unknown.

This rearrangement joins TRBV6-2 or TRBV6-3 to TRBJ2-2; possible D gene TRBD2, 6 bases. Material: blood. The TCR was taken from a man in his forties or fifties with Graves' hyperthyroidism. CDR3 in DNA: TGTGCCAGCAGTTACTCCCTTTCGTTAGCGGTTAACACCGGGGAGCTGTTTTTT. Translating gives CASSYSLSLAVNTGELFF.